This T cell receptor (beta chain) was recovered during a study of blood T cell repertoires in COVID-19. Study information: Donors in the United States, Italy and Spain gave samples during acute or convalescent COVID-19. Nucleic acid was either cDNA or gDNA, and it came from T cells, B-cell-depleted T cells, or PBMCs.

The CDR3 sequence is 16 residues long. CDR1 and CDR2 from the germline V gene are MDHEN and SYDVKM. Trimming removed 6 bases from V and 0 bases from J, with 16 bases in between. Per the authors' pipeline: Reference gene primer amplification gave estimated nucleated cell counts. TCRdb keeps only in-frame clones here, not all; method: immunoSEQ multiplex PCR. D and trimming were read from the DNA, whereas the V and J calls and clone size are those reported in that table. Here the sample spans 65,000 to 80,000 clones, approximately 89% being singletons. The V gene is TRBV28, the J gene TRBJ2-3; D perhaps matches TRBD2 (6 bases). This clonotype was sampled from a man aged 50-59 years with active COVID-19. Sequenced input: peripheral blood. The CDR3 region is CASSIVRAGSTDTQYF. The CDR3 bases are TGTGCCAGCAGCATTGTCCGAGCGGGCAGCACAGATACGCAGTATTTT.